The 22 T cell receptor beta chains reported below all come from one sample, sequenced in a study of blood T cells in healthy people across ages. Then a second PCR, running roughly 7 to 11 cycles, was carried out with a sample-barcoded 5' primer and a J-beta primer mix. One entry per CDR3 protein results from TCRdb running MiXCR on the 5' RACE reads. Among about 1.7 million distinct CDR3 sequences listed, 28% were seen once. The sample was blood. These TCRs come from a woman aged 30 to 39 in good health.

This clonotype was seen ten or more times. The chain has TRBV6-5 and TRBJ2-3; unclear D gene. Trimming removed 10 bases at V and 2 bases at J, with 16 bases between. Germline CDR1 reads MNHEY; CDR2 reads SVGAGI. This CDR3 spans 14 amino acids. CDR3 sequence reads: CATRLPFPTDTQYF. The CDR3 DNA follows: TGTGCCACCCGACTCCCCTTTCCCACAGATACGCAGTATTTT.

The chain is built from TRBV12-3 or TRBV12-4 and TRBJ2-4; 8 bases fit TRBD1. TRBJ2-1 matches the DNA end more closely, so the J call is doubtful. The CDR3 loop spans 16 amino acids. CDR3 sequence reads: CASRGTGILYKNIQFF. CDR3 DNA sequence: TGTGCCAGCAGGGGGACAGGCATACTCTACAAAAACATTCAGTTCTTC.

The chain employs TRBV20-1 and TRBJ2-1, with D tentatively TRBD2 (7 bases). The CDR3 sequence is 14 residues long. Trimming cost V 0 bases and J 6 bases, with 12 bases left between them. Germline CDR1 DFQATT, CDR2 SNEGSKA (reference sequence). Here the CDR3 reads CSAREGGAFNEQFF. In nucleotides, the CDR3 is TGCAGTGCTAGAGAGGGGGGGGCATTCAATGAGCAGTTCTTC.

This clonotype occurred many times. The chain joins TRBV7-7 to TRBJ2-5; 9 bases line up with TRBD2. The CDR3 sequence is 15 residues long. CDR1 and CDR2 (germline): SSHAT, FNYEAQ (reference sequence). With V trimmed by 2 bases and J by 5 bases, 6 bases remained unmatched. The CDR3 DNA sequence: TGTGCCAGCAGCTTAATAGCGGGGGTATCGGAGACCCAGTACTTC. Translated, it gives CASSLIAGVSETQYF.

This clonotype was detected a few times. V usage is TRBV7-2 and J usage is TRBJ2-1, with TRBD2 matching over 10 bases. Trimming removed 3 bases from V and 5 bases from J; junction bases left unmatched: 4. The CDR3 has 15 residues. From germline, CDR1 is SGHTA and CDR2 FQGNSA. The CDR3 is CASSFPSGGNNEQFF. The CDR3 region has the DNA TGTGCCAGCAGCTTCCCTAGCGGGGGTAACAATGAGCAGTTCTTC.

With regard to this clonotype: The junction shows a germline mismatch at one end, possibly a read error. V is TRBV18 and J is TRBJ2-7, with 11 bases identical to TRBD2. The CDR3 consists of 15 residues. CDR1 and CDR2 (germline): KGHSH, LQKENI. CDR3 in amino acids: CVSSHKLAGVYEQYF. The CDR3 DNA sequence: TGTGTCAGCTCCCACAAACTAGCGGGAGTGTACGAGCAGTACTTC.

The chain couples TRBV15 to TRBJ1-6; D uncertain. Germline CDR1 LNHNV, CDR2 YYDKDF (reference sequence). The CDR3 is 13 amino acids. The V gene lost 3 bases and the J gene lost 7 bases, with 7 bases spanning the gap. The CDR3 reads CATSRVSNSPLHF. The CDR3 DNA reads TGTGCCACCAGCAGGGTCTCCAATTCACCCCTCCACTTT. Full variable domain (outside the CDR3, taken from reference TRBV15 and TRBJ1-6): DAMVIQNPRYQVTQFGKPVTLSCSQTLNHNVMYWYQQKSSQAPKLLFHYYDKDFNNEADTPDNFQSRRPNTSFCFLDIRSPGLGDTAMYLCATSRVSNSPLHFGNGTRLTVT.

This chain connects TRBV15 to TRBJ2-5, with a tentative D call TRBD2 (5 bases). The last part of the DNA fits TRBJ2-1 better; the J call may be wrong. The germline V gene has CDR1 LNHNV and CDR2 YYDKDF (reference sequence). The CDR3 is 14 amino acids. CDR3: CATSREDSQETQFF. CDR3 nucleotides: TGTGCCACCAGCAGAGAGGACTCCCAAGAGACCCAGTTCTTC.

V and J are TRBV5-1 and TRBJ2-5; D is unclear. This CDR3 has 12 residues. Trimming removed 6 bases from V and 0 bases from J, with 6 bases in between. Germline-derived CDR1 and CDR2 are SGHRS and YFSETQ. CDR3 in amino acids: CASNWDQETQYF. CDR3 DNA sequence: TGCGCCAGCAACTGGGACCAAGAGACCCAGTACTTC.

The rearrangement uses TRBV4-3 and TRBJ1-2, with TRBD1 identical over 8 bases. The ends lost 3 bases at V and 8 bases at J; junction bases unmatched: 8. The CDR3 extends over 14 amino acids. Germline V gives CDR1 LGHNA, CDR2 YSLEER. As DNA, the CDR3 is TGCGCCAGCAGCCACTCGGACAGGGTCGGCGGCTACACCTTC. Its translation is CASSHSDRVGGYTF.

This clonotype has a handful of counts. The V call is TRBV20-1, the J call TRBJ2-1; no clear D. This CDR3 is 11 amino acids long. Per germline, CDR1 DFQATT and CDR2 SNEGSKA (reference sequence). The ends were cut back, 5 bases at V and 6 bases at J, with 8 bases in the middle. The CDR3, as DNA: TGCAGTGCTGCAGTACCCAATGAGCAGTTCTTC. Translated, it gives CSAAVPNEQFF.

The chain's CDR3 is CSASTQAVDLTDTQYF. CDR3 nucleotide sequence: TGCAGTGCTAGTACCCAAGCGGTAGACCTCACAGATACGCAGTATTTT. The chain joins TRBV20-1 to TRBJ2-3, with D possibly matching TRBD2 (5 bases). V was clipped by 3 bases and J by 2 bases, with 18 bases between them. The germline CDR1 and CDR2 sequences are DFQATT and SNEGSKA (reference sequence). The CDR3 consists of 16 residues.

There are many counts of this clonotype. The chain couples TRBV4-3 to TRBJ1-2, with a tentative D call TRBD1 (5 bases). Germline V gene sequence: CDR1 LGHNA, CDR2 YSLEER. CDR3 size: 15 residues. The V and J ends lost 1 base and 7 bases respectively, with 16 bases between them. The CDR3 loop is CASSQVRQRHGGYTF. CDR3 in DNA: TGCGCCAGCAGCCAAGTTAGACAGCGCCACGGTGGCTACACCTTC.

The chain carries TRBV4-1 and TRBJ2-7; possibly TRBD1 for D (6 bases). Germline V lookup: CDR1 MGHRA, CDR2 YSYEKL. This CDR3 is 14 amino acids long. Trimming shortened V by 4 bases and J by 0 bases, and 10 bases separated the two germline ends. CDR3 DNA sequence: TGCGCCAGCAGCCGGGACACCGACTCCTACGAGCAGTACTTC. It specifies CASSRDTDSYEQYF.

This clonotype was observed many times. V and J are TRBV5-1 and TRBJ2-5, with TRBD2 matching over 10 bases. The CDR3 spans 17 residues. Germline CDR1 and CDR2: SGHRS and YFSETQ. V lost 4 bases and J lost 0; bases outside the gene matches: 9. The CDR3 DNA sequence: TGCGCCAGCAGCCGGGGTGTGCTAGCGGGGGACCAAGAGACCCAGTACTTC. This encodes CASSRGVLAGDQETQYF.

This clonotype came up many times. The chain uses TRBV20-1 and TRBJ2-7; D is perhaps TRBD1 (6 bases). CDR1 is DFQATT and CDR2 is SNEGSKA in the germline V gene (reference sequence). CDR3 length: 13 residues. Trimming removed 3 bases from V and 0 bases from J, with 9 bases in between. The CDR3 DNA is TGCAGTGCTAGGGCGGACAGCTCCTACGAGCAGTACTTC. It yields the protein CSARADSSYEQYF.

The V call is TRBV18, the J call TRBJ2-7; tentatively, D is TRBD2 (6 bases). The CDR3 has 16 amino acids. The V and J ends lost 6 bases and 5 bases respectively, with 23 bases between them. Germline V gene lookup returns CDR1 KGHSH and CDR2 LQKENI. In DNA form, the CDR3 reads TGTGCCAGCTCGCCGTTAAGCGGGCCCGGCTTCGACGAGCAGTACTTC. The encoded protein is CASSPLSGPGFDEQYF.

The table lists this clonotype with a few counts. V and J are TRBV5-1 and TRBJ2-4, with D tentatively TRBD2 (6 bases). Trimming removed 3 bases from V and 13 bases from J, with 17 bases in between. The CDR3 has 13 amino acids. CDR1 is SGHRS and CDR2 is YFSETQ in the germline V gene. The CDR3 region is CASSWGVGREQYF. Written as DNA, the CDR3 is TGCGCCAGCAGCTGGGGAGTGGGACGGGAGCAGTACTTC.

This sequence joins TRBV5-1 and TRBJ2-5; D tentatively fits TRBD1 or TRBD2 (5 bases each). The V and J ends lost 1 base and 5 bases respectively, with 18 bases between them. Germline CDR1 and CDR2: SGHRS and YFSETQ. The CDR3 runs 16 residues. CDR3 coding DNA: TGCGCCAGCAGCTTGTGGTGGGGGACCTTAGGGGAGACCCAGTACTTC. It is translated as CASSLWWGTLGETQYF.

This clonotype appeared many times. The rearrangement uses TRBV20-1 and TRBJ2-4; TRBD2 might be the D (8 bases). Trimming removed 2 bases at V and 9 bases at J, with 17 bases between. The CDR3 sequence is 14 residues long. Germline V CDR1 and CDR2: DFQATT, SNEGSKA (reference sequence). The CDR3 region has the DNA TGCAGTGCTAGAATAGCGGGACAGAATCGCATTCAGTACTTC. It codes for CSARIAGQNRIQYF.

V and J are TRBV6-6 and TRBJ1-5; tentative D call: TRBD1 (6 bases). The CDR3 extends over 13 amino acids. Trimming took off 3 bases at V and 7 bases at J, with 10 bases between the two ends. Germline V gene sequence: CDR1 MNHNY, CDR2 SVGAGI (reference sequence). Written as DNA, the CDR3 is TGTGCCAGCAGTTATGAGGGGGTCCAGCCCCAGCATTTT. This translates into CASSYEGVQPQHF.

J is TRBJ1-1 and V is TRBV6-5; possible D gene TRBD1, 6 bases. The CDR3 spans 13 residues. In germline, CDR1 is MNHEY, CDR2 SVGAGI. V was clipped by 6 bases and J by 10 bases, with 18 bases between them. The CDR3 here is CASSPSRTAGAFF. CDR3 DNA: TGTGCCAGCAGCCCCAGTCGGACAGCCGGAGCTTTCTTT.